The 27 T cell receptor beta chains below come from one sample, sequenced in a study of T cells in Graves' hyperthyroidism and ophthalmopathy. RNA transcripts yielded amplified TCR beta CDR3 regions. The HTBI primer set served for first-round RT-PCR of the TCR CDR3. TCRdb used MiXCR to reprocess the multiplex PCR reads, holding one entry per CDR3 protein. Seen here are some 770,000 distinct CDR3 sequences, about 17% observed once, and the top ten hold around 7.7%. The material sequenced was blood. The receptors here all came from a man aged 18 to 30 with Graves' hyperthyroidism.

In this sample, this clonotype turned up a few times. The chain uses TRBV28 and TRBJ1-1; TRBD1 agrees at 7 bases. Looked up from germline, CDR1 is MDHEN and CDR2 is SYDVKM. CDR3 size: 14 residues. The ends lost 8 bases at V and 1 base at J; junction bases unmatched: 7. CDR3 loop: CASPDRVRNTEAFF. DNA for the CDR3: TGTGCCAGCCCAGACAGGGTCAGGAACACTGAAGCTTTCTTT.

This clonotype appeared a single time. The germline gene is not matched at one end of the junction; a read error may be the cause. The genes are TRBV7-6 and TRBJ1-4; 7 nucleotides line up with TRBD1. The germline V gene encodes CDR1 SGHVS and CDR2 FNYEAQ. The CDR3 totals 15 residues. CDR3 nucleotides: TGTGCCAGCAGATTAGGAGGGGGCCGGAATGAAAAACTGTTTTTT. It is translated as CASRLGGGRNEKLFF. The full variable domain, in which reference TRBV7-6 and TRBJ1-4 provide the parts outside the CDR3, is GAGVSQSPRYKVTKRGQDVALRCDPISGHVSLYWYRQALGQGPEFLTYFNYEAQQDKSGLPNDRFSAERPEGSISTLTIQRTEQRDSAMYRCASRLGGGRNEKLFFGSGTQLSVL.

This clonotype showed up just a few times. CDR3: CASSLPGQGNTDTQYF. In nucleotides, the CDR3 is TGTGCCAGCAGCTTGCCCGGACAGGGAAACACAGATACGCAGTATTTT. The chain has TRBV5-4 and TRBJ2-3, with 8 bases aligning to TRBD1. Germline CDR1 and CDR2: SGHNT and YYREEE (reference sequence). This CDR3 comprises 16 residues. With V trimmed by 1 base and J by 2 bases, 6 bases remained unmatched.

This clonotype showed up just a few times. The rearrangement joins TRBV2 to TRBJ1-1; TRBD1 is a possible D gene (6 bases). Germline assignment: CDR1 SNHLY and CDR2 FYNNEI. Trimming removed 6 bases at V and 7 bases at J, with 18 bases between. This CDR3 comprises 14 residues. The CDR3 spells CASRDSPNAGEAFF. For the CDR3, the DNA is TGTGCCAGCAGGGACAGCCCTAATGCCGGTGAAGCTTTCTTT.

This clonotype was seen repeatedly, ten times or more. The chain has TRBV20-1 and TRBJ2-3, with 9 bases aligning to TRBD2. Per the germline V gene, CDR1 is DFQATT and CDR2 is SNEGSKA (reference sequence). The CDR3 length is 13 residues. The junction had 4 bases not matched to a gene; V was cut back by 5 bases and J by 4 bases. The CDR3 DNA is TGCAGTGCTCCTCTAGCGGGATCAGATACGCAGTATTTT. Its translation: CSAPLAGSDTQYF.

This clonotype was detected only a few times. The rearrangement links TRBV12-3 or TRBV12-4 to TRBJ2-2, with 8 positions matching TRBD2. The V and J ends lost 2 bases and 4 bases, in that order; junction bases with no gene match: 6. This CDR3 comprises 16 residues. This chain's CDR3 is CASSLRTLAGTGELFF. The CDR3 bases are TGTGCCAGCAGTTTAAGGACCCTAGCGGGCACCGGGGAGCTGTTTTTT.

The CDR3 coding sequence is TGTGCCAGCAGCGTAGCGACTTCAGTATACTCTGGGGCCAACGTCCTGACTTTC. Protein product: CASSVATSVYSGANVLTF. This chain uses TRBV9 with TRBJ2-6; no firm D call. CDR3 length: 18 residues. Trimming took off 0 bases at V and 0 bases at J, with 13 bases between the two ends. From germline, CDR1 is SGDLS and CDR2 YYNGEE.

The chain joins TRBV2 to TRBJ1-5, with D uncertain. This CDR3 is built from 15 residues. Between the trimmed V and J ends, which lost 7 bases and 4 bases, there was a span of 17 bases. Germline assignment: CDR1 SNHLY and CDR2 FYNNEI. This chain's CDR3 is CASTITGLLNQPQHF. CDR3 DNA sequence: TGTGCCAGCACTATCACGGGCCTCCTTAATCAGCCCCAGCATTTT.

This clonotype was seen only a few times. The chain is built from TRBV7-2 and TRBJ2-5; D gene uncertain. There are 14 residues in the CDR3. The V end lost 1 base, the J end lost 2 bases, and 8 bases lay between the germline ends. The germline gives CDR1 SGHTA, CDR2 FQGNSA. This CDR3 is CASSLDAFQETQYF. The CDR3 DNA sequence: TGTGCCAGCAGCTTAGATGCCTTTCAAGAGACCCAGTACTTC.

This clonotype was seen at least ten times. The chain employs TRBV28 and TRBJ2-7, with 7 bases identical to TRBD2. Trimming at V came to 10 bases and at J to 4 bases, leaving 16 bases not matched to a gene. Per the germline V gene, CDR1 is MDHEN and CDR2 is SYDVKM. The CDR3 runs 15 residues. DNA for the CDR3: TGTGCCACCCATCTTCCGGGAGGAGGGCCTTACGAGCAGTACTTC. Protein product: CATHLPGGGPYEQYF.

This clonotype came up a few times. This sequence joins TRBV20-1 and TRBJ2-1; 9 bases fit TRBD2. The CDR3 is 13 amino acids. V dropped 6 bases and J dropped 8; count of bases not matched to a gene: 8. Germline V gene lookup returns CDR1 DFQATT and CDR2 SNEGSKA (reference sequence). The CDR3 region has the DNA TGCAGTGCCGTAGCGGGGGCTCTCCATGAGCAGTTCTTC. Amino acids: CSAVAGALHEQFF.

The sample holds a few counts of this clonotype. The CDR3 nucleotides are TGTGCCAGCAGCTGGGACGGGGCCGAAAAACTGTTTTTT. This translates into CASSWDGAEKLFF. This chain uses TRBV5-6 with TRBJ1-4, with D possibly TRBD1 on 5 matching bases. The germline V gene encodes CDR1 SGHDT and CDR2 YYEEEE. The CDR3 consists of 13 residues. V was shortened by 3 bases and J by 8 bases, with 11 bases between the two germline ends.

A few counts support this clonotype. The CDR3 DNA reads TGTGCCCTCAGTCCAGGGGGACGAGAGACCCAGTACTTC. Translated: CALSPGGRETQYF. The gene calls are TRBV28 and TRBJ2-5, with 7 bases lining up with TRBD1. The CDR3 spans 13 residues. V gave up 11 bases and J gave up 4 bases; unmatched junction bases: 10. Looked up from germline, CDR1 is MDHEN and CDR2 is SYDVKM. Full variable domain (remainder filled in from reference TRBV28 and TRBJ2-5): DVKVTQSSRYLVKRTGEKVFLECVQDMDHENMFWYRQDPGLGLRLIYFSYDVKMKEKGDIPEGYSVSREKKERFSLILESASTNQTSMYLCALSPGGRETQYFGPGTRLLVL.

In this sample, this clonotype turned up many times. The V gene is TRBV3-1, the J gene TRBJ2-7; 8 nucleotides align to TRBD2. CDR3 length equals 13 residues. The V and J ends lost 7 bases and 4 bases, in that order; junction bases with no gene match: 6. In germline, CDR1 is LGHDT, CDR2 YNNKEL (reference sequence). The CDR3 protein is CASTRAGEYEQYF. Here the CDR3 DNA reads TGTGCCAGCACGCGAGCGGGAGAATACGAGCAGTACTTC.

The rearrangement links TRBV5-1 to TRBJ1-1, with D uncertain. Between the trimmed V and J ends, which lost 5 bases and 1 base, there was a span of 12 bases. The CDR3 totals 14 residues. Germline CDR1 and CDR2: SGHRS and YFSETQ. The CDR3 protein is CASSQAVRNTEAFF. For the CDR3, the DNA is TGCGCCAGCAGTCAGGCCGTTCGGAACACTGAAGCTTTCTTT.

This clonotype was observed a few times. The chain combines TRBV6-1 with TRBJ2-2; no clear D gene. The CDR3 covers 15 residues. V was shortened by 6 bases and J by 0 bases, with 11 bases between the two germline ends. Germline loops: CDR1 MNHNS, CDR2 SASEGT. CDR3 DNA sequence: TGTGCCAGCAGCGCACGGCAGGCGAACACCGGGGAGCTGTTTTTT. Protein: CASSARQANTGELFF.

The gene calls are TRBV28 and TRBJ2-5; maybe TRBD1 (6 bases). CDR1 MDHEN and CDR2 SYDVKM come from the germline V gene. V lost 3 bases to trimming and J lost 1 base, with 12 bases between them. The CDR3 sequence is 15 residues long. The CDR3 sequence: CASSFSAGVQETQYF. The CDR3 DNA reads as TGTGCCAGCAGTTTCTCAGCAGGGGTCCAAGAGACCCAGTACTTC.

The sample holds many counts of this clonotype. V usage is TRBV6-2 or TRBV6-3 and J usage is TRBJ2-1, with D perhaps matching TRBD1 (6 bases). The germline V gene encodes CDR1 MNHEY and CDR2 SVGEGT. CDR3 length: 13 residues. V lost 5 bases and J lost 5, with 10 bases in between. CDR3 DNA: TGTGCCAGCAGTGGGGACACTAACAATGAGCAGTTCTTC. As protein: CASSGDTNNEQFF.

This clonotype showed up many times. V is TRBV18 and J is TRBJ2-4, with D perhaps matching TRBD2 (5 bases). The CDR3 contains 13 residues. Trimming stripped 6 bases from V and 7 bases from J, with 13 bases between. Germline V gene data show CDR1 as KGHSH and CDR2 as LQKENI. The CDR3: CASSPGPGNIQYF. The CDR3 nucleotides read TGTGCCAGCTCCCCCGGGCCGGGGAACATTCAGTACTTC. The full variable domain, with the rest looked up from reference TRBV18 and TRBJ2-4, is NAGVMQNPRHLVRRRGQEARLRCSPMKGHSHVYWYRQLPEEGLKFMVYLQKENIIDESGMPKERFSAEFPKEGPSILRIQQVVRGDSAAYFCASSPGPGNIQYFGAGTRLSVL.

Here the CDR3 reads CASSPKPGQAGGANVLTF. The CDR3 nucleotides are TGCGCCAGCAGCCCTAAGCCGGGACAGGCGGGAGGGGCCAACGTCCTGACTTTC. The chain links TRBV4-1 to TRBJ2-6, with 8 bases identical to TRBD1. Germline trimming cut 4 bases from V and 4 bases from J; bases unmatched to any gene: 12. Germline V gives CDR1 MGHRA, CDR2 YSYEKL. The length of the CDR3 is 18 residues.

The table lists this clonotype with many counts. The rearrangement joins TRBV2 to TRBJ2-5; 12 nucleotides agree with TRBD2. The CDR3 is 15 amino acids. V was clipped by 8 bases and J by 3 bases; unmatched bases: 7. The germline V gene encodes CDR1 SNHLY and CDR2 FYNNEI. DNA for the CDR3: TGTGCCAGCTCCGGACTAGCGGGAACCAAAGAGACCCAGTACTTC. It yields the protein CASSGLAGTKETQYF.

The V and J genes are TRBV7-2 and TRBJ2-5; perhaps TRBD2 as D (5 bases). Trimming left V 2 bases short and J 4 bases short, with 14 bases between. The CDR3 runs to 15 residues. Germline V gene sequence: CDR1 SGHTA, CDR2 FQGNSA. DNA for the CDR3: TGTGCCAGCAGCTTACCGGGTCACGAGGGAGAGACCCAGTACTTC. Translating it yields CASSLPGHEGETQYF.

This clonotype appeared a few times. The V call is TRBV5-8, the J call TRBJ2-7; D is undetermined. CDR3 length equals 16 residues. Trimming pared 2 bases from V and 2 bases from J, leaving 17 bases between. Germline V gene lookup returns CDR1 SGHTS and CDR2 YDEGEE. CDR3 amino acids: CASSFGSHSETYEQYF. CDR3 nucleotide sequence: TGTGCCAGCAGCTTCGGATCGCACAGCGAGACCTACGAGCAGTACTTC.

The sample holds a few counts of this clonotype. The chain joins TRBV19 to TRBJ2-1; 8 bases fit TRBD1. This CDR3 spans 18 amino acids. Germline V CDR1 and CDR2: LNHDA, SQIVND (reference sequence). Unmatched junction bases numbered 15, after V lost 5 bases and J lost 3 bases. The DNA of the CDR3 is TGTGCCAGTAGTCATGGACAGGGTAAATGGTGGATCTACAATGAGCAGTTCTTC. Encoded protein: CASSHGQGKWWIYNEQFF. Full variable domain (rest looked up from reference TRBV19 and TRBJ2-1): DGGITQSPKYLFRKEGQNVTLSCEQNLNHDAMYWYRQDPGQGLRLIYYSQIVNDFQKGDIAEGYSVSREKKESFPLTVTSAQKNPTAFYLCASSHGQGKWWIYNEQFFGPGTRLTVL.

This clonotype showed up just a few times. The V call is TRBV12-3 or TRBV12-4, the J call TRBJ2-2; D remains ambiguous. The CDR3 totals 14 residues. V was trimmed by 0 bases and J by 5 bases, leaving 7 bases between them. The chain's CDR3 is CASSLARETGELFF. Written as DNA, the CDR3 is TGTGCCAGCAGTTTAGCTAGGGAAACCGGGGAGCTGTTTTTT.

This clonotype has ten or more counts. The chain carries TRBV27 and TRBJ1-4; D gene unclear. V was pared by 7 bases and J by 0 bases, with 24 bases between. The CDR3 runs to 19 residues. In germline, CDR1 is MNHEY, CDR2 SMNVEV (reference sequence). DNA for the CDR3: TGTGCCAGCAAAGGTGGGAGAGGGCAACATAGAGCAACTAATGAAAAACTGTTTTTT. It codes for CASKGGRGQHRATNEKLFF. Combining the CDR3 with reference TRBV27 and TRBJ1-4 gives the whole variable domain EAQVTQNPRYLITVTGKKLTVTCSQNMNHEYMSWYRQDPGLGLRQIYYSMNVEVTDKGDVPEGYKVSRKEKRNFPLILESPSPNQTSLYFCASKGGRGQHRATNEKLFFGSGTQLSVL.

The CDR3 DNA reads TGTGCCAGCAAAGGTCTAGCGGGAGGGAGCTACAATGAGCAGTTCTTC. Translation: CASKGLAGGSYNEQFF. The rearrangement uses TRBV6-1 and TRBJ2-1, with 12 nucleotides matching TRBD2. The V segment lost 7 bases and the J segment 3 bases; nucleotides outside the gene matches: 7. CDR1 is MNHNS and CDR2 is SASEGT in the germline V gene. The CDR3 totals 16 residues.